The clone carrying this T cell receptor (beta chain) showed up many times. The target antigen is unknown. This specimen belongs to a study of T cells after yellow fever vaccination. Making TCR cDNA involved 5'RACE template switching, which added UMIs and a universal primer site. TCRdb reprocessed the 5' RACE reads with MiXCR, giving one entry per CDR3 protein. The table lists 200,000 to 250,000 distinct CDR3 sequences, approximately 3% of them singletons, with approximately 3% in the top ten. Findings of the study overall: A large majority of primary-vaccination clones showed up again after the booster (about 96% CD4, roughly 91% CD8). Contaminants from the bulk population, in the form of abundant clonotypes, could be found in FACS-sorted repertoires.

Looked up from germline, CDR1 is SEHNR and CDR2 is FQNEAQ (reference sequence). V gave up 5 bases and J gave up 5 bases, with 15 bases separating them. The CDR3 is 14 amino acids. This sequence was found in a man younger than 35 who received the YFV17D yellow fever vaccine. J is TRBJ2-5 and V is TRBV7-9; D may correspond to TRBD1 or TRBD2 (5 bases each). The sequenced sample was CD4+ T cells sorted from PBMCs, obtained 10 days after the yellow fever booster vaccination. In nucleotides, the CDR3 is TGTGCCAGCAGCAAACCGGGGACCTGGGAGACCCAGTACTTC. It translates to CASSKPGTWETQYF.